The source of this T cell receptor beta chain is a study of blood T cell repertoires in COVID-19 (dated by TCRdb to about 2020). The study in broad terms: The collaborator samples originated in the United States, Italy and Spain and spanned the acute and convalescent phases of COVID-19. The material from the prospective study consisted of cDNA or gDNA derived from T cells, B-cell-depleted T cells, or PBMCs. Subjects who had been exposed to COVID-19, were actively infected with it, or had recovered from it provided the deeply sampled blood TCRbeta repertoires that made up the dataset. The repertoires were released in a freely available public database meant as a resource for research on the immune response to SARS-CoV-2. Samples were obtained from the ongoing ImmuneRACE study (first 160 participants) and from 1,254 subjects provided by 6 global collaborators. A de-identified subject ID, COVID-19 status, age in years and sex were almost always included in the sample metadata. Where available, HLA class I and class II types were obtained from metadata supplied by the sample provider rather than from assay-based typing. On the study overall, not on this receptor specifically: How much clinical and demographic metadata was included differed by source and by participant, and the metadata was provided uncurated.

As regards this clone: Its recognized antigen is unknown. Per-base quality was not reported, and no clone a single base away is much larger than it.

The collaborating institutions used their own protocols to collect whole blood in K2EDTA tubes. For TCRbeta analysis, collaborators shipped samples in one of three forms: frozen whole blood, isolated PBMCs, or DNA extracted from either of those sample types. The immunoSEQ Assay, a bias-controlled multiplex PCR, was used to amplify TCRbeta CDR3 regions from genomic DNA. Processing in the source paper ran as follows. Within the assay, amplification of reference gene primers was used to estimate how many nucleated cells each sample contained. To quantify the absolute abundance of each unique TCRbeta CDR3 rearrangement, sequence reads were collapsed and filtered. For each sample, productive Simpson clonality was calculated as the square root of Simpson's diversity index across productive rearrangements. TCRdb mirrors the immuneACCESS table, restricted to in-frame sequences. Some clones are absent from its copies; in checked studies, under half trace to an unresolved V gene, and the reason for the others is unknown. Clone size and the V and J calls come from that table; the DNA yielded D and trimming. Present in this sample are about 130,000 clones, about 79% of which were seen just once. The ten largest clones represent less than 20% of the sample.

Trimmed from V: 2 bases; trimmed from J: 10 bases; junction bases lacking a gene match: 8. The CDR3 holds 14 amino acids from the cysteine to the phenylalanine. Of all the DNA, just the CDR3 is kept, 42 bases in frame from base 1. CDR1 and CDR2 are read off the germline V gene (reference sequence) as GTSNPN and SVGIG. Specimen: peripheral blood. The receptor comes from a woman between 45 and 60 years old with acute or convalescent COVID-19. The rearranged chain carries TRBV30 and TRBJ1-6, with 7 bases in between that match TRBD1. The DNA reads TGTGCCTGGAGTAGGGGGCAGGGGCAATCACCCCTCCACTTT. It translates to CAWSRGQGQSPLHF.